This T cell receptor (beta chain) comes out of a study of shared clonotypes between healthy human individuals. The assay used deep level. Clones were read by immunoSEQ multiplex PCR, and TCRdb kept only the in-frame ones, dropping some. The table shows roughly 2.1 million clones, with under 95% occurring only once. Study-wide findings and caveats: It was only blood that was sampled, and tissue repertoires likely differ. Although depth was large, rarefaction showed that sequencing of the sorted subsets was incomplete.

With V trimmed by 0 bases and J by 9 bases, 12 bases remained unmatched. There are 16 residues in the CDR3. From germline, CDR1 is SGDLS and CDR2 YYNGEE. Regarding this clone: Antigen specificity is unknown.

Terminally differentiated effector memory CD45RA+ cells were left out of the naive CD8 fraction, which was CD45RO-negative and positively selected for CCR7. All of the donors resided in Nashville, Tennessee, and each was a Caucasian adult. Sequenced input: naive CD8+ T cells from PBMCs. The chain has TRBV9 and TRBJ2-1; TRBD2 matches 7 bases. The TCR comes from a man aged 18 to 35 in good health. Some clones in this sample may be carry-over from other donors' samples. CDR3 sequence: CASSVARASGGSEQFF. The CDR3 DNA is TGTGCCAGCAGCGTAGCTAGGGCTAGCGGTGGGAGTGAGCAGTTCTTC. The variable domain in full, completed from reference TRBV9 and TRBJ2-1, reads DSGVTQTPKHLITATGQRVTLRCSPRSGDLSVYWYQQSLDQGLQFLIQYYNGEERAKGNILERFSAQQFPDLHSELNLSSLELGDSALYFCASSVARASGGSEQFFGPGTRLTVL.